One and the same sample provided the 31 T cell receptor beta chains below, sequenced in a study of blood T cell repertoires in COVID-19 (dated by TCRdb to 2020 to 2022). Library preparation employed the immunoSEQ multiplex PCR assay. In TCRdb, the immuneACCESS table is reduced to in-frame sequences with V and J assigned. These tables do not hold every clone; where another copy was compared, an unresolved V gene accounts for under half, and the others remain unexplained. Counted in this sample were roughly 43,000 clones; about 85% of them appeared once. The ten largest clones capture 10% to 15% of the sample. The sequencing sample was made of peripheral blood. All receptors derive from a human donor in a cohort sampled during active COVID-19.

The genes are TRBV6-4 and TRBJ2-3, with D tentatively TRBD2 (6 bases). Germline lookup yields CDR1 MRHNA and CDR2 SNTAGT. Trimming removed 5 bases from V and 4 bases from J, with 16 bases in between. This CDR3 spans 15 amino acids. In DNA form, the CDR3 reads TGTGCCAGCAGTCCCTTTCCGGAGGGGTCAGATACGCAGTATTTT. The encoded protein is CASSPFPEGSDTQYF.

This rearrangement joins TRBV7-9 to TRBJ2-3; 14 bases are a match to TRBD2. V gave up 6 bases and J gave up 6 bases; unmatched junction bases: 14. This CDR3 region has 18 residues. The germline V gene has CDR1 SEHNR and CDR2 FQNEAQ (reference sequence). CDR3 sequence reads: CASRPLPGTSGGADTQYF. The CDR3 DNA reads as TGTGCCAGCAGGCCTCTACCCGGGACTAGCGGGGGCGCGGATACGCAGTATTTT.

The V and J genes are TRBV11-2 and TRBJ2-3; the match to TRBD2 covers 13 bases. Germline lookup yields CDR1 SGHAT and CDR2 FQNNGV. Trimming removed 8 bases from V and 5 bases from J; junction bases left unmatched: 10. The CDR3 is 16 residues long. CDR3 sequence reads: CASLPGLAGRGDTQYF. CDR3 sequence (DNA): TGTGCCAGCCTGCCGGGACTAGCGGGGAGGGGAGATACGCAGTATTTT.

This chain's CDR3 is CASSPTGTGIEYGYTF. CDR3 in DNA: TGTGCCAGCAGTCCTACCGGGACAGGGATCGAATATGGCTACACCTTC. This chain joins TRBV28 and TRBJ1-2, with 9 bases lining up with TRBD1. The CDR3 runs 16 residues. CDR1 is MDHEN and CDR2 is SYDVKM in the germline V gene. V trimming: 5 bases; J trimming: 5 bases; junction bases outside the gene matches: 12.

The chain carries TRBV2 and TRBJ2-7, with D hard to call. CDR3 size: 11 residues. Per germline, CDR1 SNHLY and CDR2 FYNNEI. The V end was cut by 4 bases, the J end by 4 bases, with 5 bases between. In nucleotides, the CDR3 is TGTGCCAGCAGTGCCCAATACGAGCAGTACTTC. It yields the protein CASSAQYEQYF.

This clone was observed a few times. The chain uses TRBV5-4 and TRBJ2-3; D is unresolved. The V end lost 1 base, the J end lost 6 bases, and 9 bases lay between the germline ends. Germline CDR1 and CDR2: SGHNT and YYREEE (reference sequence). The CDR3 extends over 13 amino acids. The CDR3 bases are TGTGCCAGCAGCTTGTTTCTAATGGATACGCAGTATTTT. Its translation is CASSLFLMDTQYF. Full variable domain (rest looked up from reference TRBV5-4 and TRBJ2-3): ETGVTQSPTHLIKTRGQQVTLRCSSQSGHNTVSWYQQALGQGPQFIFQYYREEENGRGNFPPRFSGLQFPNYSSELNVNALELDDSALYLCASSLFLMDTQYFGPGTRLTVL.

The chain links TRBV30 to TRBJ2-2; D gene unclear. Germline CDR1 and CDR2: GTSNPN and SVGIG (reference sequence). The V end lost 2 bases, the J end lost 7 bases, and 14 bases lay between the germline ends. This CDR3 spans 14 amino acids. CDR3 loop: CAWSIFGLSGELFF. CDR3 sequence (DNA): TGTGCCTGGAGTATCTTTGGCTTAAGCGGGGAGCTGTTTTTT.

This clone turned up a few times. The chain recombines TRBV7-9 with TRBJ2-1; 8 bases line up with TRBD1. Per the germline V gene, CDR1 is SEHNR and CDR2 is FQNEAQ (reference sequence). This CDR3 is 15 amino acids long. Trimming removed 2 bases from V and 5 bases from J; junction bases left unmatched: 5. CDR3 DNA sequence: TGTGCCAGCAGCTTACAGGGGGCCAGTAACAATGAGCAGTTCTTC. Its protein product is CASSLQGASNNEQFF.

The genes are TRBV7-2 and TRBJ1-5; D gene uncertain. The germline V and J ends were trimmed by 1 base and 5 bases, with 12 bases remaining between them. Germline CDR1 and CDR2: SGHTA and FQGNSA. The CDR3 has 15 residues. The CDR3 loop reads CASSLGDGGYQPQHF. The CDR3 DNA is TGTGCCAGCAGCTTAGGTGACGGCGGTTATCAGCCCCAGCATTTT.

This chain's CDR3 is CASLRTTNTGELFF. Here the CDR3 DNA reads TGTGCCAGCCTGAGGACTACGAACACCGGGGAGCTGTTTTTT. The V gene is TRBV2, the J gene TRBJ2-2; possibly TRBD2 for D (6 bases). Trimming removed 8 bases from V and 0 bases from J, with 10 bases in between. The CDR3 contains 14 residues. Germline V gives CDR1 SNHLY, CDR2 FYNNEI.

V usage is TRBV11-2 and J usage is TRBJ2-7, with D tentatively TRBD2 (5 bases). V was cut by 1 base and J by 4 bases, with 17 bases left in between. Germline assignment: CDR1 SGHAT and CDR2 FQNNGV. The CDR3 sequence is 16 residues long. The CDR3 region is CASSLGRSGLGYEQYF. CDR3 nucleotides: TGTGCCAGCAGCTTAGGGAGGTCAGGTTTAGGTTACGAGCAGTACTTC.

The chain joins TRBV10-1 to TRBJ2-5; 12 bases fit TRBD2. CDR1 and CDR2 from the germline V gene are WNHNN and SYGVQD (reference sequence). The CDR3 is made up of 16 amino acids. Trimming at V came to 0 bases and at J to 10 bases, leaving 9 bases not matched to a gene. DNA for the CDR3: TGCGCCAGCAGTGAGTCCCTAGCGGGGGGGCTTGATGACCAGTACTTC. This translates into CASSESLAGGLDDQYF.

This chain joins TRBV19 and TRBJ1-2, with 8 positions matching TRBD1. Germline trimming cut 2 bases from V and 0 bases from J; bases unmatched to any gene: 17. The CDR3 is 20 residues long. CDR1 is LNHDA, CDR2 SQIVND, per germline (reference sequence). This CDR3 reads CASSITLSRTGTKSNYGYTF. In DNA form, the CDR3 reads TGTGCCAGTAGTATAACCCTGTCTAGGACAGGGACCAAATCTAACTATGGCTACACCTTC.

This sequence joins TRBV28 and TRBJ1-5; the D gene is possibly TRBD1 (5 bases). V dropped 6 bases and J dropped 5 bases, with 17 bases sitting between them. Germline V lookup: CDR1 MDHEN, CDR2 SYDVKM. The CDR3 has 15 residues. The CDR3 here is CASSWTPNFDQPQHF. DNA for the CDR3: TGTGCCAGCAGCTGGACACCGAATTTCGATCAGCCCCAGCATTTT.

V usage is TRBV28 and J usage is TRBJ1-6; TRBD1 agrees at 8 bases. The germline V gene has CDR1 MDHEN and CDR2 SYDVKM. The CDR3 extends over 17 amino acids. The ends lost 5 bases at V and 7 bases at J; junction bases unmatched: 13. CDR3 coding DNA: TGTGCCAGCAGTGGGAGGGGTGCAGGGGGCGGGAATTCACCCCTCCACTTT. Encoded protein: CASSGRGAGGGNSPLHF.

CDR3 region: CASSNRDSSYEQYF. CDR3 bases: TGTGCCAGCAGCAACCGGGACAGCTCCTACGAGCAGTACTTC. This chain joins TRBV7-2 and TRBJ2-7; 7 bases line up with TRBD1. CDR1 and CDR2 (germline): SGHTA, FQGNSA. V gave up 5 bases and J gave up 0 bases; unmatched junction bases: 4. The CDR3 is 14 residues long.

This rearrangement joins TRBV7-2 to TRBJ2-2, with 9 positions matching TRBD1. The V and J ends lost 7 bases and 7 bases, in that order; junction bases with no gene match: 4. Germline CDR1 and CDR2: SGHTA and FQGNSA. The CDR3 totals 13 residues. CDR3 DNA sequence: TGTGCCAGCACTCGGGACAGGGTCGGGGAGCTGTTTTTT. Amino acids: CASTRDRVGELFF.

The rearrangement uses TRBV5-1 and TRBJ2-1; weak D call: TRBD1 (7 bases). The V gene's germline CDR1 is SGHRS and CDR2 YFSETQ. The CDR3 runs 15 residues. Between the trimmed V and J ends, which lost 7 bases and 1 base, there was a span of 15 bases. In DNA form, the CDR3 reads TGCGCCAGCCGCGGAGGGGGCATTTCCTACAATGAGCAGTTCTTC. Its protein product is CASRGGGISYNEQFF.

V usage is TRBV5-4 and J usage is TRBJ1-3; possible D gene TRBD1, 6 bases. V lost 0 bases and J lost 4, with 14 bases in between. CDR1 is SGHNT and CDR2 is YYREEE in the germline V gene (reference sequence). This CDR3 is 16 amino acids long. Written as DNA, the CDR3 is TGTGCCAGCAGCTTGGTAACGGGCAGGGGAGGAAACACCATATATTTT. This sequence encodes CASSLVTGRGGNTIYF.

The V gene is TRBV18, the J gene TRBJ1-3, with D perhaps matching TRBD1 (5 bases). Per the germline V gene, CDR1 is KGHSH and CDR2 is LQKENI. CDR3 length equals 16 residues. Between the trimmed V and J ends, which lost 2 bases and 0 bases, there was a span of 11 bases. The CDR3 here is CASSPLQGRSGNTIYF. As DNA, the CDR3 is TGTGCCAGCTCACCATTGCAGGGCCGCTCTGGAAACACCATATATTTT. Combining the CDR3 with reference TRBV18 and TRBJ1-3 gives the whole variable domain NAGVMQNPRHLVRRRGQEARLRCSPMKGHSHVYWYRQLPEEGLKFMVYLQKENIIDESGMPKERFSAEFPKEGPSILRIQQVVRGDSAAYFCASSPLQGRSGNTIYFGEGSWLTVV.

The gene calls are TRBV7-2 and TRBJ2-1; 13 bases fit TRBD2. V was clipped by 1 base and J by 10 bases; unmatched bases: 7. CDR3 length: 16 residues. Germline assignment: CDR1 SGHTA and CDR2 FQGNSA. CDR3 protein: CASSLEGTSGIREQFF. The DNA of the CDR3 is TGTGCCAGCAGCTTAGAAGGGACTAGCGGGATACGGGAGCAGTTCTTC.

The chain links TRBV14 to TRBJ2-6, with no clear D. With 5 bases removed from V and 0 bases from J, the gap between germline ends came to 5 bases. Germline assignment: CDR1 SGHDN and CDR2 FVKESK. This CDR3 comprises 14 residues. The CDR3 coding sequence is TGTGCCAGCAGCTCACACTCTGGGGCCAACGTCCTGACTTTC. The encoded protein is CASSSHSGANVLTF.

The chain carries TRBV19 and TRBJ1-5; no clear D. The CDR3 is 13 amino acids. Trimming pared 4 bases from V and 1 base from J, leaving 5 bases between. Germline-derived CDR1 and CDR2 are LNHDA and SQIVND (reference sequence). CDR3 sequence (DNA): TGTGCCAGTAGTAGGGAGAGCAATCAGCCCCAGCATTTT. It encodes CASSRESNQPQHF. Supplemented by reference TRBV19 and TRBJ1-5, the full variable domain reads DGGITQSPKYLFRKEGQNVTLSCEQNLNHDAMYWYRQDPGQGLRLIYYSQIVNDFQKGDIAEGYSVSREKKESFPLTVTSAQKNPTAFYLCASSRESNQPQHFGDGTRLSIL.

The genes are TRBV5-1 and TRBJ1-2; no reliable D call. CDR3 size: 15 residues. Germline lookup yields CDR1 SGHRS and CDR2 YFSETQ. The V gene lost 0 bases and the J gene lost 0 bases, with 9 bases spanning the gap. The CDR3 loop reads CASSLGGISNYGYTF. The DNA for the CDR3 is TGCGCCAGCAGCTTGGGCGGAATCTCTAACTATGGCTACACCTTC.

The rearrangement joins TRBV4-2 to TRBJ2-3, with TRBD2 matching over 14 bases. Trimming cost V 0 bases and J 1 base; bases outside gene matches: 6. CDR1 is LGHNA and CDR2 is YNFKEQ in the germline V gene. The CDR3 is made up of 19 amino acids. The CDR3 coding sequence is TGTGCCAGCAGCCAAGAGTCGACTAGCGGGGGGGCTGGCACAGATACGCAGTATTTT. This codes for CASSQESTSGGAGTDTQYF.

J is TRBJ2-2 and V is TRBV5-1; TRBD1 is a possible D gene (5 bases). Trimming cost V 3 bases and J 6 bases, with 15 bases left between them. There are 15 residues in the CDR3. From germline, CDR1 is SGHRS and CDR2 YFSETQ. The CDR3 loop reads CASSSSAWGPGELFF. CDR3 nucleotides: TGCGCCAGCAGCTCGTCGGCCTGGGGCCCCGGGGAGCTGTTTTTT.

CDR3 residues: CASSLSETQYF. CDR3 coding DNA: TGTGCCAGCAGCTTATCGGAGACCCAGTACTTC. The chain joins TRBV11-1 to TRBJ2-5; D remains ambiguous. The V end was cut by 2 bases, the J end by 5 bases, with 3 bases between. In germline, CDR1 is SGHAT, CDR2 FQDESV (reference sequence). The CDR3 runs 11 residues.

This clone appeared once. The chain carries TRBV7-8 and TRBJ2-2; tentatively, D is TRBD1 (6 bases). Trimming took off 10 bases at V and 1 base at J, with 13 bases between the two ends. The length of the CDR3 is 14 residues. CDR1 and CDR2 from the germline V gene are SGHVS and FQNEAQ. CDR3 residues: CATPLRGNTGELFF. CDR3 bases: TGTGCCACCCCCCTCAGGGGGAACACCGGGGAGCTGTTTTTT.

J is TRBJ2-6 and V is TRBV5-1; no firm D call. CDR1 is SGHRS, CDR2 YFSETQ, per germline. CDR3 length: 11 amino acids. V gave up 0 bases and J gave up 15 bases, with 7 bases separating them. CDR3 sequence (DNA): TGCGCCAGCAGCTTGGCCCAGGACCTGACTTTC. This encodes CASSLAQDLTF.

This chain uses TRBV6-5 with TRBJ2-7, with 11 bases that match TRBD1. This CDR3 contains 14 residues. Germline values: CDR1 MNHEY, CDR2 SVGAGI. Trimming took 7 bases from V and 1 from J; bases not matched to a gene: 3. In DNA, the CDR3 is TGTGCCAGCAATTGGGACAGGGGGTCCTACGAGCAGTACTTC. Translated, it gives CASNWDRGSYEQYF.

This clone was detected only a few times. The chain carries TRBV7-9 and TRBJ1-3; maybe TRBD1 (6 bases). Germline V gene lookup returns CDR1 SEHNR and CDR2 FQNEAQ (reference sequence). The CDR3 loop spans 14 amino acids. Trimming shortened V by 3 bases and J by 4 bases, and 10 bases separated the two germline ends. DNA for the CDR3: TGTGCCAGCAGCTTTTCGACAGGAGGAAACACCATATATTTT. This codes for CASSFSTGGNTIYF.